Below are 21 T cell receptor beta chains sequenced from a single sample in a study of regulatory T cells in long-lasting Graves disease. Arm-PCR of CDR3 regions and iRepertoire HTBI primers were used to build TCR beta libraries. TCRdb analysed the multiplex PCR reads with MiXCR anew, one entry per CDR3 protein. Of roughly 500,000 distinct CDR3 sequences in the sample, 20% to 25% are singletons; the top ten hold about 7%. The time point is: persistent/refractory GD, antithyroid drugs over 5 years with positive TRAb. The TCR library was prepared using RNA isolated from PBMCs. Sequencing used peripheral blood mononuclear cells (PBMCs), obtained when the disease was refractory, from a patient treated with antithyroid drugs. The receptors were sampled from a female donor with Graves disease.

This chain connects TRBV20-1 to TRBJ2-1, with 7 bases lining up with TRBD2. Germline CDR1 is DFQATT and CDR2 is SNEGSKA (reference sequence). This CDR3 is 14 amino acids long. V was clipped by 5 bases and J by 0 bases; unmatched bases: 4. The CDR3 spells CSASREGSYNEQFF. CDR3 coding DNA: TGCAGTGCTTCAAGGGAGGGCTCCTACAATGAGCAGTTCTTC.

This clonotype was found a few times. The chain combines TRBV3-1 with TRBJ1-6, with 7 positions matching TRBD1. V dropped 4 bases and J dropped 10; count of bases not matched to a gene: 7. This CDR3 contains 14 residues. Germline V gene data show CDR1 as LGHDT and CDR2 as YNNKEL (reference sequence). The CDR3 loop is CASSPRQGHSPLHF. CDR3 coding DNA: TGTGCCAGCAGCCCCCGACAGGGCCACTCACCCCTCCACTTT.

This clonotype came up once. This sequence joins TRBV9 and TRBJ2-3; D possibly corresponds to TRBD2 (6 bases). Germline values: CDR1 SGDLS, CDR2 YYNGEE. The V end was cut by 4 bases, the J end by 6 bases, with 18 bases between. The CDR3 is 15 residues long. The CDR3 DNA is TGTGCCAGCAGCCCCGCCTCGGGACTGGCGGATACGCAGTATTTT. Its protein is CASSPASGLADTQYF.

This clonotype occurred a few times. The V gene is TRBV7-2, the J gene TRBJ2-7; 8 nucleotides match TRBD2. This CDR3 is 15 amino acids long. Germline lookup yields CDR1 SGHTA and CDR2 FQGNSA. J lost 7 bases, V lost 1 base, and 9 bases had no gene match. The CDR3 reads CASSLDPAGEGEQYF. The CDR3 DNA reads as TGTGCCAGCAGCTTAGATCCAGCGGGAGAGGGTGAGCAGTACTTC.

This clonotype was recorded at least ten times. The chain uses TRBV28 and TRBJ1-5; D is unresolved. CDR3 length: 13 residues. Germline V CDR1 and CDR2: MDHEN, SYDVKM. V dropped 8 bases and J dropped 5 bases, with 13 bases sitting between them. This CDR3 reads CASGTPPHQPQHF. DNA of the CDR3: TGTGCCAGCGGAACACCACCCCATCAGCCCCAGCATTTT.

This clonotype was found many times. CDR3: CAWSGSKVAGYTF. In DNA form, the CDR3 reads TGTGCCTGGAGTGGGAGTAAGGTCGCGGGCTACACCTTC. The chain is built from TRBV30 and TRBJ1-2; D not resolved. Trimming stripped 1 base from V and 8 bases from J, with 14 bases between. The germline V gene encodes CDR1 GTSNPN and CDR2 SVGIG (reference sequence). The CDR3 runs to 13 residues.

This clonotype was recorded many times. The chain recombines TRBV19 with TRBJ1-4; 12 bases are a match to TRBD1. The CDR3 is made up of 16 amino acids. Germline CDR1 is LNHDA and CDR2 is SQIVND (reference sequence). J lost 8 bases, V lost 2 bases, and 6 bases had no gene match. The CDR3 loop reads CASSIPGQGAEEKLFF. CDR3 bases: TGTGCCAGTAGTATACCGGGACAGGGGGCAGAGGAAAAACTGTTTTTT.

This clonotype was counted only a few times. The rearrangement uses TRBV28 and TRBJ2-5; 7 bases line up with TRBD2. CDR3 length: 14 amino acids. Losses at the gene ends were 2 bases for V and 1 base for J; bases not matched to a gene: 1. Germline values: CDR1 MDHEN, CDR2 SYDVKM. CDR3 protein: CASSLGGVQETQYF. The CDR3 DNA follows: TGTGCCAGCAGTTTAGGGGGGGTCCAAGAGACCCAGTACTTC.

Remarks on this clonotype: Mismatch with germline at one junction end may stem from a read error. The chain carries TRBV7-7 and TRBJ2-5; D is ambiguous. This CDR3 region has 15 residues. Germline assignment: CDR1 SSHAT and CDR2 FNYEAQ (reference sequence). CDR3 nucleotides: TGTGCTAGCAGCTTAGATGGTGGGCTCGGAGAGACCCAGTACTTC. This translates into CASSLDGGLGETQYF.

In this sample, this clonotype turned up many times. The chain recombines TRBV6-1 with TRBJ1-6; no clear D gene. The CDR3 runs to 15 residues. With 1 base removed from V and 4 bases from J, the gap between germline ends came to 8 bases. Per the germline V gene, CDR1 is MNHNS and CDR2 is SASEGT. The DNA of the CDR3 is TGTGCCAGCAGTGAAGAGGTATTTTATAATTCACCCCTCCACTTT. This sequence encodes CASSEEVFYNSPLHF.

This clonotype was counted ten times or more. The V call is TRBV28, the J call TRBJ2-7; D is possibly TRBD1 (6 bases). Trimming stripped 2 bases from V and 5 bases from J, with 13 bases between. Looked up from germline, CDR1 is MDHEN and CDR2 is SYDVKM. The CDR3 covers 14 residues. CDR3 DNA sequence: TGTGCCAGCAGTTTACGGACAGAGATCCACGAGCAGTACTTC. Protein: CASSLRTEIHEQYF.

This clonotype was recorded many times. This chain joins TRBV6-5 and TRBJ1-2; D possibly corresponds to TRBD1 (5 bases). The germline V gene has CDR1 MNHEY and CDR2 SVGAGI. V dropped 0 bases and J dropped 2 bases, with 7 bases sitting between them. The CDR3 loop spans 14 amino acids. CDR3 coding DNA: TGTGCCAGCAGTTACTCCACAGGAAACTATGGCTACACCTTC. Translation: CASSYSTGNYGYTF.

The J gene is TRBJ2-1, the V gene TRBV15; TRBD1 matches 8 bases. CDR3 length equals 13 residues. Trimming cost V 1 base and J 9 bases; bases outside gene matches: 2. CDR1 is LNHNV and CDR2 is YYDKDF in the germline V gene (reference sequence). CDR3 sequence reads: CATSRAGTGEQFF. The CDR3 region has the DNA TGTGCCACCAGCAGAGCGGGGACAGGTGAGCAGTTCTTC.

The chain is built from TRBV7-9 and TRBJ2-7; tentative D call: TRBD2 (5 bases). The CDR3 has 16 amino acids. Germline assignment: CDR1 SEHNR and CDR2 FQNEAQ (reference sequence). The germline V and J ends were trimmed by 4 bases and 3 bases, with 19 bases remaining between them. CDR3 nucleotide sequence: TGTGCCAGCAGCTCCCCACTAGTGACCGCTTACTACGAGCAGTACTTC. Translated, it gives CASSSPLVTAYYEQYF.

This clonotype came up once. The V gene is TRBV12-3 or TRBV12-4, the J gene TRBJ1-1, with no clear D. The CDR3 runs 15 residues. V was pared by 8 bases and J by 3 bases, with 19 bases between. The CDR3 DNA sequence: TGTGCCAGCGGCGAATCCTTTGGGTCGGACACTGAAGCTTTCTTT. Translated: CASGESFGSDTEAFF.

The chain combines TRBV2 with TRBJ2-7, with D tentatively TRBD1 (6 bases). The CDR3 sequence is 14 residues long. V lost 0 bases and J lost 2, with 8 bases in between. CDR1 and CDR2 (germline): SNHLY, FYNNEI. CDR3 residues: CASSEAGAPYEQYF. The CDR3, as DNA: TGTGCCAGCAGTGAAGCGGGGGCCCCCTACGAGCAGTACTTC.

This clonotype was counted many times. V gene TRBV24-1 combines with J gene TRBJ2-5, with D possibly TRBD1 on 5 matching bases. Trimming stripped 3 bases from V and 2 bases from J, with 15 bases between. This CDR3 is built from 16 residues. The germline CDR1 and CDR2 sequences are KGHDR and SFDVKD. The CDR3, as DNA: TGTGCCACCAGTGATCCTGGACAAGGGAAGCAAGAGACCCAGTACTTC. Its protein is CATSDPGQGKQETQYF.

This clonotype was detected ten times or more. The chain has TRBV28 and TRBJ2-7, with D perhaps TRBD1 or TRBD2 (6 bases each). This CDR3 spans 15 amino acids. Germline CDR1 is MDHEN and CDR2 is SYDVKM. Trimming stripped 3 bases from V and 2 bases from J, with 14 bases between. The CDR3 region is CASSLTGAPTYEQYF. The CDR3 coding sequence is TGTGCCAGCAGTTTGACGGGGGCCCCCACCTACGAGCAGTACTTC.

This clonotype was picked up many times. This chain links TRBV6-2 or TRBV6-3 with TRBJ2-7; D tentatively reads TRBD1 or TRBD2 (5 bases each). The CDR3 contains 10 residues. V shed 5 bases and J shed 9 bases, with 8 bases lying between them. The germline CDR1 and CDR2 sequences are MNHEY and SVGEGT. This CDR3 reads CASSRGVQYF. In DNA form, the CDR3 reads TGTGCCAGCAGTCGAGGGGTGCAGTACTTC.

The CDR3 sequence: CASSPGTGLSTEAFF. CDR3 in DNA: TGTGCCAGCTCACCAGGGACAGGATTGAGCACTGAAGCTTTCTTT. The chain links TRBV18 to TRBJ1-1, with TRBD1 matching over 8 bases. CDR1 is KGHSH, CDR2 LQKENI, per germline. With 2 bases clipped from V and 4 bases from J, the junction kept 6 bases outside the gene matches. The length of the CDR3 is 15 residues.

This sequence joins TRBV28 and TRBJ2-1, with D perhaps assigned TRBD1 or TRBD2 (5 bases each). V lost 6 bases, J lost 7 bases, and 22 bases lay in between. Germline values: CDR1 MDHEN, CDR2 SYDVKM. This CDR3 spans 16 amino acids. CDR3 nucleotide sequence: TGTGCCAGCAGCATGATAGGTGGGACGTGGAAGAATGAGCAGTTCTTC. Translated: CASSMIGGTWKNEQFF.